The rows below give T cell receptor beta chains drawn from one sample of a study of OX40 agonist ivuxolimab in advanced cancers. Clones were read by immunoSEQ multiplex PCR, and TCRdb kept only the in-frame ones, dropping some. The sample has around 58,000 clones; approximately 84% are singletons. The material sequenced was CD4+ or CD8+ T cells sorted from blood, taken in a trial of the OX40 agonist ivuxolimab. The receptors were sampled from an adult with an advanced solid tumor such as melanoma, head and neck, liver or kidney cancer. Each CDR3 is given with its conserved first and last residue. The order of the fields is J gene, V gene, D gene, CDR3 length, clone size, CDR3 protein, CDR3 DNA. D genes are given only for firm matches. Clone sizes are given selectively: once, few, many, or a class where the clone is expanded.

>TRBJ1-1|TRBV7-6|NA|13|NA
CASSRRGNTEAFF
TGTGCCAGCAGCCGCCGGGGCAACACTGAAGCTTTCTTT
>TRBJ2-3|TRBV6-6|TRBD2|15|NA
CASSTGGEFTDTQYF
TGTGCCAGCAGTACCGGGGGGGAATTCACAGATACGCAGTATTTT
>TRBJ2-7|TRBV13|NA|14|NA
CASSFQGTSYEQYF
TGTGCCAGCAGCTTCCAGGGGACGTCCTACGAGCAGTACTTC
>TRBJ2-7|TRBV7-3|NA|15|NA
CASSISGVNDYEQYF
TGTGCCAGCAGCATATCTGGGGTAAATGATTACGAGCAGTACTTC
>TRBJ1-1|TRBV27|NA|13|medium-sized
CASRTGLWTEAFF
TGTGCCAGCAGAACAGGGCTATGGACTGAAGCTTTCTTT
>TRBJ2-3|TRBV7-9|NA|13|once
CASSPWGRDTQYF
TGTGCCAGCAGCCCCTGGGGCCGAGATACGCAGTATTTT
>TRBJ2-7|TRBV7-9|NA|12|NA
CASSLGSYEQYF
TGTGCCAGCAGCTTAGGCAGCTACGAGCAGTACTTC
>TRBJ2-1|TRBV6-5|NA|14|NA
CASSVGGDYNEQFF
TGTGCCAGCAGCGTGGGGGGTGACTACAATGAGCAGTTCTTC
>TRBJ2-5|TRBV6-6|NA|16|NA
CASSYSPQGVWETQYF
TGTGCCAGCAGTTACTCTCCACAGGGCGTTTGGGAGACCCAGTACTTC
>TRBJ1-5|TRBV7-8|NA|14|NA
CASSLYRGNQPQHF
TGTGCCAGCAGCTTGTACAGGGGCAATCAGCCCCAGCATTTT
>TRBJ2-7|TRBV11-2|NA|12|NA
CASSPGAYEQYF
TGTGCCAGCAGCCCCGGAGCCTACGAGCAGTACTTC
>TRBJ2-3|TRBV6-6|TRBD1|16|NA
CASSYSPGQGADTQYF
TGTGCCAGCAGTTACTCCCCGGGACAGGGGGCGGATACGCAGTATTTT
>TRBJ2-7|TRBV6-5|NA|12|NA
CASSYNPQEQYF
TGTGCCAGCAGTTACAATCCTCAGGAGCAGTACTTC
>TRBJ2-7|TRBV2|NA|9|NA
CASGYEQYF
TGTGCCAGCGGGTACGAGCAGTACTTC
>TRBJ1-2|TRBV6-6|NA|14|NA
CASSYGGPYYGYTF
TGTGCCAGCAGTTACGGCGGGCCGTACTATGGCTACACCTTC
>TRBJ2-3|TRBV11-2|NA|15|NA
CASSLVRGVPDTQYF
TGTGCCAGCAGCTTAGTAAGGGGGGTGCCAGATACGCAGTATTTT
>TRBJ1-5|TRBV21-1|NA|15|NA
CASSKRDRALQPQHF
TGTGCCAGCAGCAAACGGGACAGGGCGCTTCAGCCCCAGCATTTT
>TRBJ2-7|TRBV11-2|NA|12|NA
CASSLVGTEQYF
TGTGCCAGCAGCTTAGTAGGGACCGAGCAGTACTTC
>TRBJ1-1|TRBV28|TRBD1|13|NA
CASSLDRVTEAFF
TGTGCCAGCAGTTTAGACAGGGTGACTGAAGCTTTCTTT
>TRBJ1-1|TRBV6-6|NA|11|NA
CASISPEEAFF
TGTGCCAGCATCTCCCCTGAGGAAGCTTTCTTT
>TRBJ2-2|TRBV11-2|NA|17|NA
CASSLDKGVTNTGELFF
TGTGCCAGCAGCTTAGATAAAGGGGTTACCAACACCGGGGAGCTGTTTTTT
>TRBJ2-1|TRBV7-6|NA|18|NA
CASSLSVGGYNSYNEQFF
TGTGCCAGCAGCTTATCAGTGGGGGGTTATAACTCCTACAATGAGCAGTTCTTC
>TRBJ2-6|TRBV29-1|NA|11|NA
CSGLTTNVLTF
TGCAGCGGGCTTACTACTAACGTCCTGACTTTC
>TRBJ2-7|TRBV18|TRBD1|15|NA
CASSPQGQSSYEQYF
TGTGCCAGCTCACCACAGGGACAGAGCTCCTACGAGCAGTACTTC
>TRBJ1-1|TRBV13|NA|15|NA
CASSLGGDLNTEAFF
TGTGCCAGCAGCTTAGGGGGGGATTTGAACACTGAAGCTTTCTTT
>TRBJ1-5|TRBV11-2|NA|15|NA
CASSLDLVGNQPQHF
TGTGCCAGCAGCTTAGATCTAGTCGGCAATCAGCCCCAGCATTTT
>TRBJ1-2|TRBV6-6|NA|16|once
CASSYSYSTADYGYTF
TGTGCCAGCAGTTACTCCTACTCGACGGCGGACTATGGCTACACCTTC
>TRBJ2-5|TRBV27|NA|14|NA
CASSPMGEWETQYF
TGTGCCAGCAGTCCGATGGGGGAATGGGAGACCCAGTACTTC
>TRBJ1-2|TRBV4-1|NA|13|NA
CASSSTGQGGYTF
TGCGCCAGCAGCTCGACAGGTCAGGGAGGCTACACCTTC